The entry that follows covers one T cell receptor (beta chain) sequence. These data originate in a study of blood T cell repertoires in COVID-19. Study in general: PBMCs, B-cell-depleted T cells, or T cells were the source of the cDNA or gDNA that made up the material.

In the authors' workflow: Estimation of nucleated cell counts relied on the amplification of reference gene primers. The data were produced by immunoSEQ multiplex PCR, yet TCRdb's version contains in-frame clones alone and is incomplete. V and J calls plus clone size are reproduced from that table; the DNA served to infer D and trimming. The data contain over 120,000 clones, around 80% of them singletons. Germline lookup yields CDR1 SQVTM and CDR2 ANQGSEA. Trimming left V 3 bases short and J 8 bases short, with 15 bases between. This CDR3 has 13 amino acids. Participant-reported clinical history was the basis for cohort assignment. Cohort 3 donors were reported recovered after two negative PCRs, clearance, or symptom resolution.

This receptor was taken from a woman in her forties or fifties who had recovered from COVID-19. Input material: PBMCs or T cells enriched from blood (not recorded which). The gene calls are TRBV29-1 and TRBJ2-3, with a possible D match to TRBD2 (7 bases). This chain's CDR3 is CSVETGGGGTQYF. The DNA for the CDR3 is TGCAGCGTTGAGACGGGGGGAGGGGGTACGCAGTATTTT.